Following are 4 T cell receptor beta chains from one sample sequenced in a study of T cells in Graves' hyperthyroidism and ophthalmopathy. Amplified regions were TCR beta CDR3 sequences from RNA transcripts. The TCR CDR3 was amplified in a first-round RT-PCR using the HTBI primer set. TCRdb passed the multiplex PCR reads through MiXCR, listing each CDR3 protein once. Altogether 150,000 or so distinct CDR3 sequences are present, 9.4% being singletons, with the ten largest covering less than 25%. The sample comprised blood. The receptors derive from a young woman with Graves' hyperthyroidism that later progressed to Graves' ophthalmopathy.

In this sample, this clonotype turned up many times. The J gene is TRBJ2-4, the V gene TRBV27, with D maybe TRBD2 (6 bases). CDR3 length: 16 residues. V gave up 4 bases and J gave up 10 bases, with 23 bases separating them. Germline V gene lookup returns CDR1 MNHEY and CDR2 SMNVEV (reference sequence). Written as DNA, the CDR3 is TGTGCCAGCAGTTCCTGGGGGGACCTAGGCAAGGGGATTCAGTACTTC. Its protein is CASSSWGDLGKGIQYF.

Many counts were recorded for this clonotype. The chain employs TRBV7-3 and TRBJ2-1, with 8 bases fitting TRBD2. The germline CDR1 and CDR2 sequences are SGHTA and FQGTGA. The CDR3 consists of 16 residues. Trimming removed 4 bases from V and 1 base from J; junction bases left unmatched: 6. CDR3 sequence: CASSSSGSASYNEQFF. The CDR3 nucleotides are TGTGCCAGCAGCTCAAGCGGGAGCGCGTCCTACAATGAGCAGTTCTTC.

This clonotype was picked up a small number of times. The chain couples TRBV4-1 to TRBJ2-1, with TRBD2 identical over 9 bases. Losses at the gene ends were 6 bases for V and 5 bases for J; bases not matched to a gene: 8. CDR1 is MGHRA, CDR2 YSYEKL, per germline. There are 15 residues in the CDR3. The DNA of the CDR3 is TGCGCCAGCAGACCCGGACTAGCGAGAGACAATGAGCAGTTCTTC. Translated: CASRPGLARDNEQFF.

This clonotype occurred many times. This chain uses TRBV20-1 with TRBJ2-7; D unresolved. V was cut by 3 bases and J by 4 bases, with 10 bases left in between. Germline values: CDR1 DFQATT, CDR2 SNEGSKA (reference sequence). This CDR3 contains 12 residues. CDR3: CSASPSRYEQYF. The CDR3 DNA reads as TGCAGTGCTAGCCCAAGTCGGTACGAGCAGTACTTC.